The T cell receptor beta chain described here comes from a study of molecular identifiers for immune sequencing clone quantification. Whole-study results and caveats: Jurkat TCR RNA spiked in from one cell could reportedly be detected among about a million naive cells.

TCRdb redid the calling of the PCR reads with MiXCR, one entry per CDR3 protein. The profile shows about 100,000 distinct CDR3 sequences, around 33% of them singletons. Naive CD8 library inputs spanned about 17,000 to 1,000,000 sorted cells and 10%, 30% or 50% RNA. Concerning this clonotype itself: Its target is unknown. This may arise from a read error, as a much more abundant clone is one base away. The missing conserved phenylalanine or tryptophan at the end of this CDR3 makes a read error likely.

This TCR derives from a human donor in good health. Some libraries in this study had Jurkat cell RNA spiked in. Sequencing was done on a sample of naive CD8+ T cells from blood, with Jurkat cell RNA spiked in. Subset defined: FACS-sorted CD8+CD4-CCR7+CD45RA+ naive T cells.

Here the CDR3 DNA reads TGTGCCAGCAGCGCCGGCCGACAGGGAAGTACTGGCTACACCTAC. Its protein product is CASSAGRQGSTGYTY. V and J are TRBV7-6 and TRBJ1-2; 7 nucleotides match TRBD1. Trimming took 5 bases from V and 7 from J; bases not matched to a gene: 13. The CDR3 is 15 amino acids. Germline V gene lookup returns CDR1 SGHVS and CDR2 FNYEAQ.